The 8 T cell receptor beta chains given below trace back to one sample, sequenced in a study of T cells after yellow fever vaccination. TCRdb re-called the 5' RACE reads with MiXCR, one entry per CDR3 protein. The sample contains 200,000 to 250,000 distinct CDR3 sequences, 6.9% of which appear only once. Source: CD4+ T cells sorted from PBMCs, taken 15 days after the yellow fever booster vaccination. These receptors were obtained from a man in his thirties or forties who received the YFV17D yellow fever vaccine.

This clonotype was found a few times. The chain links TRBV7-2 to TRBJ2-1; 11 bases match TRBD2. The germline V gene encodes CDR1 SGHTA and CDR2 FQGNSA. CDR3 length: 14 amino acids. The CDR3 reads CATSPLAGAYEQFF. CDR3 nucleotide sequence: TGTGCTACCAGTCCACTAGCGGGAGCATATGAGCAGTTCTTC. The full variable domain, completed using reference TRBV7-2 and TRBJ2-1, is GAGVSQSPSNKVTEKGKDVELRCDPISGHTALYWYRQSLGQGLEFLIYFQGNSAPDKSGLPSDRFSAERTGGSVSTLTIQRTQQEDSAVYLCATSPLAGAYEQFFGPGTRLTVL.

This clonotype was seen ten or more times. The gene calls are TRBV20-1 and TRBJ2-1, with 10 bases matching TRBD2. J gave up 7 bases and V 6 bases, and 6 bases lay outside the gene matches. This CDR3 has 13 residues. The germline V gene encodes CDR1 DFQATT and CDR2 SNEGSKA (reference sequence). The CDR3 reads CSAPAGGGNEQFF. The CDR3 DNA follows: TGCAGTGCCCCAGCGGGAGGGGGAAATGAGCAGTTCTTC.

V and J are TRBV20-1 and TRBJ2-7; 10 nucleotides line up with TRBD2. The CDR3 is 14 amino acids. CDR1 is DFQATT and CDR2 is SNEGSKA in the germline V gene (reference sequence). Losses at the gene ends were 5 bases for V and 3 bases for J; bases not matched to a gene: 7. The CDR3 DNA sequence: TGCAGTGCTTCTAGCGGGAGCCACTTCTACGAGCAGTACTTC. Protein product: CSASSGSHFYEQYF.

In this sample, this clonotype turned up many times. The chain combines TRBV4-3 with TRBJ1-1, with D hard to call. Per germline, CDR1 LGHNA and CDR2 YSLEER. With 3 bases removed from V and 3 bases from J, the gap between germline ends came to 11 bases. This CDR3 region has 14 residues. This chain's CDR3 is CASSQTRKDTEAFF. In nucleotides, the CDR3 is TGCGCCAGCAGCCAGACAAGGAAGGACACTGAAGCTTTCTTT.

In its sample, this clonotype was seen many times. V is TRBV9 and J is TRBJ2-7, with D hard to call. Trimming left V 0 bases short and J 6 bases short, with 13 bases between. Germline values: CDR1 SGDLS, CDR2 YYNGEE. This CDR3 comprises 14 residues. CDR3 coding DNA: TGTGCCAGCAGCGTAGGCCCCGCAGGAAGCGAGCAGTACTTC. Amino acids: CASSVGPAGSEQYF.

The rearrangement uses TRBV12-3 or TRBV12-4 and TRBJ2-7; no definite D call. V was pared by 4 bases and J by 2 bases, with 12 bases between. This CDR3 is built from 14 residues. CDR3 sequence reads: CASSSDSETYEQYF. The CDR3 DNA follows: TGTGCCAGCAGTTCCGACTCCGAAACCTACGAGCAGTACTTC.

In this sample, this clonotype turned up many times. V is TRBV28 and J is TRBJ2-5; maybe TRBD2 (6 bases). The germline gives CDR1 MDHEN, CDR2 SYDVKM. V was shortened by 4 bases and J by 4 bases, with 16 bases between the two germline ends. The CDR3 has 15 amino acids. The CDR3 region has the DNA TGTGCCAGCAGTTCCCGGAGGGGCGCGCGAGAGACCCAGTACTTC. Protein: CASSSRRGARETQYF.

This clonotype was found many times. The CDR3 DNA follows: TGCAGTGCTAGATGGGGGGCCGCAGATACGCAGTATTTT. Amino acids: CSARWGAADTQYF. The rearrangement joins TRBV20-1 to TRBJ2-3, with D perhaps TRBD1 or TRBD2 (6 bases each). Germline CDR1 is DFQATT and CDR2 is SNEGSKA (reference sequence). There are 13 residues in the CDR3. Trimming shortened V by 2 bases and J by 4 bases, and 10 bases separated the two germline ends.